This entry describes one TCR beta chain. The target of this receptor is not known. Read data end 3 residues before the CDR3 end; the end is taken from the germline J gene. This sample is part of a study of T cells in women clearing cervical HPV infection listed by TCRdb under 2018. About the study as a whole: The cases were some 25 women with histologically confirmed HPV16-related CIN3 or worse, and 2 of these cases were invasive cancers. A median age of approximately 30 years was observed in cases versus approximately 40 in controls, and no significant differences in baseline characteristics were found. The 20 to 25 controls were women who cleared a single incident HPV16 infection within 12 months without developing precancer or cancer. Cases and controls were matched on age within five years and on year of sample collection. Blood from cases was collected at the visit at which the lesion was first identified, whereas blood from controls was collected once infection was no longer detected. The exploratory proof-of-principle case-control study was nested within the Guanacaste HPV Natural History Study in Costa Rica and compared TCR repertoires across cervical HPV16 outcomes. In the parent cohort, some 10,000 women aged 18 or older were enrolled in Guanacaste, Costa Rica, during about 1993 to 1995 and then followed for less than 8 years. Since only a few of the women had HLA typing available, the possibility that HLA type was acting as a confounder could not be ruled out. Among cases, blood sampling occurred a median of around 160 days after lesion detection, with an interquartile range of roughly 85 to 220 days. Quality controls consisted of five blinded duplicates per group, for a total of roughly 60 samples made up of 50 participants and some 10 replicates. General findings and caveats noted by the study authors: By combining richness with V gene abundances, random forest classifiers separated cases from controls with an estimated AUC of about 0.82. The cross-sectional design could not show whether the associations came before the infection or were a result of it, and neither effector/memory subsets nor HPV-specific T cells were isolated. Because the number of T cells in each sample was unknown, differences in richness could reflect differing T-cell content rather than repertoire biology. Significantly higher TCR repertoire richness was observed in CIN3+ cases than in controls across sequencing depths, whereas no difference in evenness was found. Lower TRBV6-7 relative abundance was observed in cases than in controls (about 0.1% versus 0.15%; Bonferroni P = 0.0008).

The junction shows trimming of 6 bases on V and 5 bases on J, and the gene matches do not reach 8 bases of it. Via the germline V gene, CDR1 is SGHTA and CDR2 FQGTGA. From the cysteine through the phenylalanine, the CDR3 covers 15 amino acids. Of the CDR3's DNA, 36 bases were read; they are in frame from base 1. Every participant had a single incident cervical HPV16 infection, and women with prevalent HPV16 infections were excluded. Cervical HPV DNA was detected by MY09/MY11 PCR and genotyped by dot-blot hybridization. Under 17 mL of heparinized blood was centrifuged, after which the buffy coat was aliquoted, frozen at -30 degrees C, and then stored at -80 degrees C. QIAGEN kits were used to extract genomic DNA from the buffy coat specimens. Using the immunoSEQ assay, multiplex PCR amplified TCR beta CDR3 regions from an average of approximately 1.1 ug of genomic DNA per sample. To correct primer bias, the assay used a complete synthetic TCR repertoire to set an amplification baseline. The amplicons were sequenced using the Illumina platform. As for how the authors treated the data: Sequence errors were corrected by clustering with frequency ratios and a modified nearest-neighbor algorithm, and the sequences were then analyzed in the immunoSEQ Analyzer using IMGT gene definitions. At each rarefaction depth, TCR richness and evenness were averaged over 20 rarefaction repeats, and samples with fewer sequences than the depth were excluded. Relative abundances of V, D and J genes were compared between groups using Wilcoxon rank sum tests, with FDR correction applied. Blinded duplicates gave an intraclass correlation of approximately 96% for TCR richness and an average of around 76% across some 69 gene segments. TCRdb limited this immuneACCESS table to in-frame rearrangements with V and J called. A share of clones is missing; checked studies link under half to unresolved V genes, and the rest is unexplained. For V, J and clone size, that table is used; D and trimming come from the DNA. The data table for this sample lists tens of thousands of clones. The top ten hold about 40% of the sample.

This sequence uses TRBV7-3 and TRBJ2-1; the central 9 bases match TRBD1. The TCR originated in a woman between 18 and 69 years old with a cervical HPV16 infection that either progressed to CIN3+ or cleared (not recorded which). Sequencing was carried out using blood buffy coat. The CDR3 sequence is CASSQGTGWNNEQFF. The DNA read from the CDR3 is TGTGCCAGCAGTCAAGGGACAGGGTGGAACAATGAG.